This record concerns one TCR beta chain sequence. This specimen belongs to a study of blood T cell repertoires in COVID-19. In the original analysis: Amplification with reference gene primers provided the estimates of nucleated cell counts. Produced via immunoSEQ multiplex PCR; TCRdb's table is partial and in-frame only. Clonal size and the V and J genes are those of that table, whereas D and trimming came from the DNA. The repertoire includes roughly 250,000 clones, 88% of them detected once, and approximately 4.3% sits in the top ten. Trimming pared 2 bases from V and 0 bases from J, leaving 8 bases between. The CDR3 is 16 amino acids. In germline, CDR1 is MNHEY, CDR2 SVGAGI.

The chain combines TRBV6-5 with TRBJ1-6; D remains unclear. Sequences were obtained from peripheral blood. This TCR came from a man in his sixties who had recovered from COVID-19. The CDR3 nucleotides are TGTGCCAGCAGTTACCAACAGAGCTCCTATAATTCACCCCTCCACTTT. Translating gives CASSYQQSSYNSPLHF.